This TCR beta chain was sequenced for a study of T-cell memory formation after mild COVID-19. Study-wide points: Mostly located in CM and EM were contracting CD4+ clones, with contracting CD8+ clones located in EMRA. Contracting clones, day 15 to 85, had balanced CD4/CD8, and later expanders favored CD4+.

TCRdb passed the 5' RACE reads through MiXCR, listing each CDR3 protein once. The sample consists of hundreds of thousands of distinct CDR3 sequences, roughly an eighth of them appearing once. Worth noting for this clonotype: Its specificity is not known.

The CDR3 contains 11 residues. CDR1 is SGHTA and CDR2 is FQGNSA in the germline V gene. Sequencing was performed on PBMCs or a T cell subset sorted from them (not recorded which). The genes are TRBV7-2 and TRBJ2-1, with D hard to call. The J call is uncertain, as TRBJ2-5 better fits the DNA end. The TCR comes from a man aged 18 to 30 who had mild COVID-19 (a few samples of this study predate the infection). Cell type and time point are not known. The CDR3, as DNA: TGTGCCAGCAGCTTATCGAGGACCCAGTACTTC. Translating gives CASSLSRTQYF.